One sample yielded the 7 T cell receptor beta chains listed below, sequenced in a study of technical replicates of blood from a handful of donors. Only in-frame clones appear in the TCRdb table, and some are missing; sequencing was by immunoSEQ multiplex PCR. Altogether around 67,000 clones are present, 92% being singletons, with the ten largest covering approximately 0.39%. The material sequenced was T cells isolated from PBMCs. Every receptor here comes from a human donor in good health.

This clone was seen once. The chain carries TRBV9 and TRBJ2-1, with 10 bases lining up with TRBD2. Unmatched junction bases numbered 9, after V lost 4 bases and J lost 8 bases. The CDR3 is 15 amino acids. Germline loops: CDR1 SGDLS, CDR2 YYNGEE. This CDR3 reads CASSLTSGDYHEQFF. DNA for the CDR3: TGTGCCAGCAGCCTTACTAGCGGGGATTATCATGAGCAGTTCTTC.

The chain carries TRBV7-9 and TRBJ1-4, with TRBD1 identical over 8 bases. V gave up 6 bases and J gave up 7 bases; unmatched junction bases: 10. Looked up from germline, CDR1 is SEHNR and CDR2 is FQNEAQ (reference sequence). The CDR3 loop spans 15 amino acids. The CDR3 sequence is CASSRIRGRVEKLFF. The CDR3 region has the DNA TGTGCCAGCAGTCGAATCAGGGGGCGCGTTGAAAAACTGTTTTTT.

The rearrangement links TRBV10-3 to TRBJ2-7, with 7 bases aligning to TRBD1. Trimming at V came to 5 bases and at J to 5 bases, leaving 9 bases not matched to a gene. This CDR3 spans 14 amino acids. Germline V gives CDR1 ENHRY, CDR2 SYGVKD. CDR3 sequence: CAISYGTAFDEQYF. The CDR3, as DNA: TGTGCCATCAGTTATGGGACAGCCTTTGACGAGCAGTACTTC.

The CDR3 sequence is CASGFMRETQYF. As DNA, the CDR3 is TGTGCCAGCGGGTTTATGAGGGAGACCCAGTACTTC. The rearrangement links TRBV2 to TRBJ2-5; D is unclear. Germline CDR1 and CDR2: SNHLY and FYNNEI. The CDR3 contains 12 residues. Trimming pared 8 bases from V and 5 bases from J, leaving 12 bases between.

CDR3 sequence reads: CASSPGLAGRLSYEQYF. The CDR3 DNA sequence: TGTGCCAGCAGTCCCGGACTAGCGGGGCGTCTCTCCTACGAGCAGTACTTC. The chain is built from TRBV28 and TRBJ2-7; 12 nucleotides match TRBD2. Trimming took 5 bases from V and 0 from J; bases not matched to a gene: 8. This CDR3 is built from 17 residues. CDR1 is MDHEN and CDR2 is SYDVKM in the germline V gene.

The rearrangement links TRBV5-1 to TRBJ1-4; D remains ambiguous. CDR3 size: 13 residues. V lost 6 bases, J lost 0 bases, and 6 bases lay in between. The germline CDR1 and CDR2 sequences are SGHRS and YFSETQ. In nucleotides, the CDR3 is TGCGCCAGCACCGGTGCAACTAATGAAAAACTGTTTTTT. Its protein product is CASTGATNEKLFF. Looking up the rest from reference TRBV5-1 and TRBJ1-4 gives the full variable domain: KAGVTQTPRYLIKTRGQQVTLSCSPISGHRSVSWYQQTPGQGLQFLFEYFSETQRNKGNFPGRFSGRQFSNSRSEMNVSTLELGDSALYLCASTGATNEKLFFGSGTQLSVL.

The V and J genes are TRBV10-3 and TRBJ2-1; TRBD1 agrees at 9 bases. V trimming: 0 bases; J trimming: 8 bases; junction bases outside the gene matches: 2. In germline, CDR1 is ENHRY, CDR2 SYGVKD. The length of the CDR3 is 14 residues. The chain's CDR3 is CAISESRTGDEQFF. CDR3 coding DNA: TGTGCCATCAGTGAGTCTAGGACAGGGGATGAGCAGTTCTTC.